This entry features one T cell receptor beta chain sequence. Its antigen is currently unknown. V was trimmed by 2 bases and J by 0 bases, leaving 10 bases between them. The CDR3 is made up of 15 amino acids. The germline V gene has CDR1 SNHLY and CDR2 FYNNEI. As processed by the authors: Large patient CD8+ clones, those above 1%, rarely matched published virus-specific TCRB sequences. Repertoires were generated with immunoSEQ multiplex PCR, while TCRdb's copy carries only in-frame clones and drops some. V and J calls and clone size are as listed in that table; D and trimming were resolved from the DNA. The sample lists under 13,000 clones; about 69% were seen once. These data come from a study of somatic mutations in cytotoxic T cells in rheumatoid arthritis. Study-wide background: The researchers flow-sorted some T-cell populations stained with V beta antibodies and got nearly 100% purity, and these included V beta1+ cells sequenced for TCRB. Study-wide points: Each of 8 out of 65 patients had a largest CD8+ clone that made up more than 20% of CD8+ cells. Rheumatoid arthritis patients were compared with age-matched healthy controls, and their CD8+ T-cell clonality did not differ significantly.

The receptor's source is an adult with rheumatoid arthritis. This chain connects TRBV2 to TRBJ1-1; D remains unclear. Input material: CD8+ T cells sorted from blood. CDR3: CASSEFRTLNTEAFF. The CDR3 nucleotides read TGTGCCAGCAGTGAATTCAGAACATTGAACACTGAAGCTTTCTTT. The full variable domain, rest sourced from reference TRBV2 and TRBJ1-1, is EPEVTQTPSHQVTQMGQEVILRCVPISNHLYFYWYRQILGQKVEFLVSFYNNEISEKSEIFDDQFSVERPDGSNFTLKIRSTKLEDSAMYFCASSEFRTLNTEAFFGQGTRLTVV.